The entry that follows covers one T cell receptor (beta chain) sequence. V trimming: 5 bases; J trimming: 5 bases; junction bases outside the gene matches: 14. The CDR3 totals 18 residues. The germline V gene encodes CDR1 PRHDT and CDR2 FYEKMQ (reference sequence). In the original analysis: Reference gene primer amplification in the assay estimated nucleated cell counts. The method was immunoSEQ multiplex PCR; TCRdb's version includes in-frame clones alone and lacks a portion of them. From that table come the V and J calls and clone size; the DNA was used to work out D and trimming. The table lists a few hundred thousand clones, 70% to 90% of them singletons. Seattle enrolled patients during active infection and tracked them longitudinally. This sample is drawn from a study of blood T cell repertoires in COVID-19. The overall study: T cells, B-cell-depleted T cells, or PBMCs provided the cDNA or gDNA that served as material.

Sequencing was carried out using peripheral blood. V usage is TRBV13 and J usage is TRBJ2-3, with 12 positions matching TRBD2. The origin of this receptor is a man younger than 35 with COVID-19, enrolled during active disease. The CDR3 loop reads CASSHTTTTSGRIDTQYF. The CDR3 region has the DNA TGTGCCAGCAGCCATACTACGACGACTAGCGGGAGAATAGATACGCAGTATTTT.